The entry below describes one T cell receptor beta chain. Terminally differentiated effector memory CD45RA+ cells were excluded by CCR7 positive selection of CD45RO-negative cells. Roughly 27,000 T cell genomes, or about 0.2 ug DNA, went into the sorted-subset replicate PCRs. Libraries were prepared by immunoSEQ multiplex PCR; TCRdb keeps only in-frame clonotypes and omits some of them. The sample yields nearly 600,000 clones, less than 97% seen once. This sample was taken from a study of shared clonotypes between healthy human individuals. V dropped 3 bases and J dropped 6 bases, with 14 bases sitting between them. Germline CDR1 and CDR2: LNHDA and SQIVND (reference sequence). This CDR3 is built from 14 residues.

The gene calls are TRBV19 and TRBJ1-1, with D hard to call. Sequences were obtained from naive CD8+ T cells sorted from blood. This receptor was identified in a young woman in good health. DNA of the CDR3: TGTGCCAGTAGTATTGGTCAAATTGCACCTGAAGCTTTCTTT. Residues: CASSIGQIAPEAFF.